The 28 T cell receptor beta chains reported below all come from one sample, sequenced in a study of tissue T cells after allogeneic stem cell transplantation (dated by TCRdb to about 2022). Explained via the paper, the time point label denotes: recipient (host-origin) PBMCs collected before allo-HCT. Preparation of the library involved the immunoSEQ multiplex PCR assay. TCRdb obtained this table from immuneACCESS and retained in-frame rearrangements with V and J assigned. These tables miss some clones; where compared with another copy, unresolved V genes account for less than half of the shortfall, and the remainder is unexplained. Across this sample there are just over 25,000 clones, with around 90% seen only once. About 2% of the sample is taken by the ten largest. This material consisted of blood, taken before transplantation. The source is a male donor at least 60 years old who later had graft-versus-host disease after an allogeneic stem cell transplant.

The CDR3, as DNA: TGCGCCAGCAGCACCTCGATTAACAGGGGGCTAGGCAATCAGCCCCAGCATTTT. Its protein product is CASSTSINRGLGNQPQHF. This rearrangement joins TRBV4-1 to TRBJ1-5, with 9 bases identical to TRBD1. Germline values: CDR1 MGHRA, CDR2 YSYEKL. CDR3 size: 18 residues. V lost 5 bases and J lost 2; bases outside the gene matches: 13.

The chain employs TRBV20-1 and TRBJ2-7, with D unclear. This CDR3 has 12 amino acids. V was cut by 4 bases and J by 5 bases, with 12 bases left in between. Germline CDR1 DFQATT, CDR2 SNEGSKA (reference sequence). CDR3 region: CSANEGPHEQYF. CDR3 sequence (DNA): TGCAGTGCTAATGAAGGGCCCCACGAGCAGTACTTC.

The J gene is TRBJ2-5, the V gene TRBV19, with 11 bases that match TRBD1. From germline, CDR1 is LNHDA and CDR2 SQIVND (reference sequence). The CDR3 sequence is 15 residues long. Germline trimming cut 3 bases from V and 5 bases from J; bases unmatched to any gene: 5. The CDR3 here is CASSIRTGGRETQYF. The DNA for the CDR3 is TGTGCCAGTAGTATCAGGACAGGGGGCAGGGAGACCCAGTACTTC.

The chain is built from TRBV6-2 or TRBV6-3 and TRBJ1-1, with D possibly matching TRBD1 (6 bases). Germline V CDR1 and CDR2: MNHEY, SVGEGT. With 2 bases removed from V and 1 base from J, the gap between germline ends came to 8 bases. The CDR3 has 14 residues. The CDR3: CASSYGGGNTEAFF. The CDR3 region has the DNA TGTGCCAGCAGTTACGGGGGCGGGAACACTGAAGCTTTCTTT.

This sequence joins TRBV11-3 and TRBJ1-6; D unclear. V was pared by 0 bases and J by 10 bases, with 7 bases between. CDR3 length: 13 residues. CDR1 and CDR2 (germline): SGHNT, YENEEA. The CDR3 DNA follows: TGTGCCAGCAGCTTAGACCAGAGGTCACCCCTCCACTTT. Residues: CASSLDQRSPLHF.

The genes are TRBV2 and TRBJ2-7; TRBD1 matches 10 bases. J lost 5 bases, V lost 5 bases, and 9 bases had no gene match. Germline CDR1 SNHLY, CDR2 FYNNEI. The CDR3 has 15 amino acids. CDR3 sequence: CASSLSGQGFNEQYF. Written as DNA, the CDR3 is TGTGCCAGCAGTTTATCGGGACAGGGGTTCAACGAGCAGTACTTC.

This chain links TRBV11-2 with TRBJ2-3, with 11 bases matching TRBD2. The CDR3 is 16 amino acids. Per germline, CDR1 SGHAT and CDR2 FQNNGV. Germline trimming cut 5 bases from V and 1 base from J; bases unmatched to any gene: 5. The DNA of the CDR3 is TGTGCCAGCAGCCGCAGACTAGCGGGGCGCACAGATACGCAGTATTTT. Translated: CASSRRLAGRTDTQYF.

CDR3 protein: CASSLGQGNTIYF. The CDR3 coding sequence is TGTGCCAGCAGCCTGGGACAGGGGAACACCATATATTTT. This chain links TRBV7-2 with TRBJ1-3, with 10 bases that match TRBD1. Germline CDR1 is SGHTA and CDR2 is FQGNSA. The CDR3 runs to 13 residues. V trimming: 5 bases; J trimming: 7 bases; junction bases outside the gene matches: 2. The full variable domain, in which reference TRBV7-2 and TRBJ1-3 provide the parts outside the CDR3, is GAGVSQSPSNKVTEKGKDVELRCDPISGHTALYWYRQSLGQGLEFLIYFQGNSAPDKSGLPSDRFSAERTGGSVSTLTIQRTQQEDSAVYLCASSLGQGNTIYFGEGSWLTVV.

The chain employs TRBV4-1 and TRBJ2-7; tentatively, D is TRBD1 (6 bases). Germline V lookup: CDR1 MGHRA, CDR2 YSYEKL. The CDR3 extends over 14 amino acids. Trimming shortened V by 6 bases and J by 1 base, and 13 bases separated the two germline ends. The CDR3 here is CASSRRDKSYEQYF. The CDR3 bases are TGCGCCAGCAGTCGCCGGGACAAATCCTACGAGCAGTACTTC.

DNA for the CDR3: TGTGCCAGCAGAATAGCGGGAGCGGGATCCGGGGAGCTGTTTTTT. Protein sequence: CASRIAGAGSGELFF. The chain combines TRBV28 with TRBJ2-2; 9 bases fit TRBD2. The germline CDR1 and CDR2 sequences are MDHEN and SYDVKM. Germline trimming cut 6 bases from V and 6 bases from J; bases unmatched to any gene: 8. The CDR3 is made up of 15 amino acids.

The J gene is TRBJ1-6, the V gene TRBV10-3, with D perhaps TRBD1 (5 bases). Looked up from germline, CDR1 is ENHRY and CDR2 is SYGVKD. Trimming removed 4 bases from V and 6 bases from J, with 10 bases in between. The CDR3 has 14 amino acids. Here the CDR3 reads CAISVGTSNSPLHF. The DNA of the CDR3 is TGTGCCATCAGTGTCGGGACTTCTAATTCACCCCTCCACTTT.

This rearrangement joins TRBV7-8 to TRBJ1-4, with 9 positions matching TRBD1. Unmatched junction bases numbered 15, after V lost 3 bases and J lost 7 bases. Per the germline V gene, CDR1 is SGHVS and CDR2 is FQNEAQ. This CDR3 has 18 amino acids. CDR3 sequence: CASSFGAPSGTGREKLFF. The CDR3, as DNA: TGTGCCAGCAGCTTTGGCGCTCCCTCCGGGACAGGGCGTGAAAAACTGTTTTTT.

The gene calls are TRBV28 and TRBJ2-3; 8 bases match TRBD1. The CDR3 sequence is 14 residues long. Germline assignment: CDR1 MDHEN and CDR2 SYDVKM. J was trimmed by 4 bases and V by 10 bases; bases with no gene match: 10. The CDR3 region has the DNA TGTGCCATCACAGGGGGGCGGGTGCCAGATACGCAGTATTTT. Translated: CAITGGRVPDTQYF.

This clone appeared once. V usage is TRBV10-2 and J usage is TRBJ1-5; D not resolved. Germline CDR1 is WSHSY and CDR2 is SAAADI. Trimming took off 4 bases at V and 3 bases at J, with 10 bases between the two ends. This CDR3 contains 14 residues. CDR3 residues: CASSAVGLNQPQHF. For the CDR3, the DNA is TGCGCCAGCAGTGCGGTAGGGCTCAATCAGCCCCAGCATTTT.

V is TRBV9 and J is TRBJ2-2, with 11 bases identical to TRBD2. V gave up 0 bases and J gave up 7 bases; unmatched junction bases: 8. The CDR3 is 17 amino acids. CDR1 is SGDLS and CDR2 is YYNGEE in the germline V gene. The CDR3 here is CASSVATSGGLGGELFF. The DNA for the CDR3 is TGTGCCAGCAGCGTAGCTACTAGCGGGGGCCTGGGCGGGGAGCTGTTTTTT.

This clone was recorded once. The chain joins TRBV5-6 to TRBJ2-7, with 11 bases matching TRBD1. The V gene end was trimmed by 2 bases and the J gene end by 11 bases; junction bases not matched to a gene: 12. CDR3 length: 15 residues. Germline V gene data show CDR1 as SGHDT and CDR2 as YYEEEE. CDR3 loop: CASSLVGTGGVKEYF. CDR3 DNA sequence: TGTGCCAGCAGCTTAGTTGGGACAGGGGGGGTAAAGGAGTACTTC. Full variable domain (rest looked up from reference TRBV5-6 and TRBJ2-7): DAGVTQSPTHLIKTRGQQVTLRCSPKSGHDTVSWYQQALGQGPQFIFQYYEEEERQRGNFPDRFSGHQFPNYSSELNVNALLLGDSALYLCASSLVGTGGVKEYFGPGTRLTVT.

The chain recombines TRBV7-3 with TRBJ1-6; TRBD1 agrees at 7 bases. J was trimmed by 8 bases and V by 1 base; bases with no gene match: 5. The CDR3 sequence is 15 residues long. Germline CDR1 is SGHTA and CDR2 is FQGTGA. The CDR3 region is CASSLNPGGDSPLHF. The CDR3, as DNA: TGTGCCAGCAGCTTAAATCCAGGGGGTGATTCACCCCTCCACTTT.

The chain recombines TRBV19 with TRBJ1-6, with a possible D match to TRBD1 (5 bases). Between the trimmed V and J ends, which lost 3 bases and 4 bases, there was a span of 10 bases. CDR1 and CDR2 from the germline V gene are LNHDA and SQIVND (reference sequence). The CDR3 spans 15 residues. This CDR3 is CASSIDRFYNSPLHF. CDR3 in DNA: TGTGCCAGTAGTATTGACAGATTTTATAATTCACCCCTCCACTTT.

This sequence joins TRBV4-1 and TRBJ1-4, with 9 bases aligning to TRBD1. Germline assignment: CDR1 MGHRA and CDR2 YSYEKL. V dropped 3 bases and J dropped 8; count of bases not matched to a gene: 7. This CDR3 contains 15 residues. CDR3 protein: CASSQPGQGWEKLFF. CDR3 coding DNA: TGCGCCAGCAGCCAGCCGGGACAGGGTTGGGAAAAACTGTTTTTT.

The chain carries TRBV27 and TRBJ2-3; D ambiguous. Per germline, CDR1 MNHEY and CDR2 SMNVEV (reference sequence). The CDR3 spans 15 residues. The germline V and J ends were trimmed by 3 bases and 4 bases, with 14 bases remaining between them. The CDR3 here is CASSLHLYSSDTQYF. CDR3 nucleotides: TGTGCCAGCAGTTTGCACTTATATTCTTCAGATACGCAGTATTTT.

The CDR3 DNA follows: TGCGCCAGCAGCCACGAAGGTTATGGGGAGCTGTTTTTT. As protein: CASSHEGYGELFF. This chain joins TRBV4-3 and TRBJ2-2, with unresolved D. From germline, CDR1 is LGHNA and CDR2 YSLEER. The ends were cut back, 3 bases at V and 8 bases at J, with 10 bases in the middle. The CDR3 totals 13 residues.

J is TRBJ2-7 and V is TRBV4-1; 8 positions agree with TRBD1. J lost 2 bases, V lost 5 bases, and 5 bases had no gene match. CDR3 size: 14 residues. Germline V gives CDR1 MGHRA, CDR2 YSYEKL. CDR3 DNA sequence: TGCGCCAGCAGCTACCGGACAGGGCCCTACGAGCAGTACTTC. Its translation: CASSYRTGPYEQYF.

Here the CDR3 reads CASNRDITSNQPQHF. The CDR3 bases are TGTGCCAGCAACAGGGACATTACTAGCAATCAGCCCCAGCATTTT. The chain is built from TRBV7-2 and TRBJ1-5, with D tentatively TRBD1 (6 bases). V was trimmed by 7 bases and J by 0 bases, leaving 13 bases between them. Looked up from germline, CDR1 is SGHTA and CDR2 is FQGNSA. The CDR3 consists of 15 residues.

The chain joins TRBV28 to TRBJ1-2; TRBD1 matches at 8 bases. The junction had 7 bases not matched to a gene; V was cut back by 8 bases and J by 2 bases. Looked up from germline, CDR1 is MDHEN and CDR2 is SYDVKM. The CDR3 covers 14 residues. CDR3 loop: CASVRGQGNYGYTF. CDR3 bases: TGTGCCAGCGTTCGTGGACAGGGAAACTATGGCTACACCTTC.

The V gene is TRBV10-2, the J gene TRBJ1-5; tentative D call: TRBD1 (6 bases). The CDR3 extends over 14 amino acids. Trimming took 7 bases from V and 5 from J, leaving 15 bases between them. CDR1 is WSHSY, CDR2 SAAADI, per germline. This CDR3 is CASTGTPSHQPQHF. CDR3 coding DNA: TGCGCCAGCACCGGGACACCGAGTCATCAGCCCCAGCATTTT.

The rearrangement links TRBV10-1 to TRBJ2-1; D perhaps matches TRBD2 (6 bases). This CDR3 spans 15 amino acids. The germline V and J ends were trimmed by 4 bases and 0 bases, with 10 bases remaining between them. Germline loops: CDR1 WNHNN, CDR2 SYGVQD (reference sequence). DNA for the CDR3: TGCGCCAGCAGTGGACTAGTCCTCTCCTACAATGAGCAGTTCTTC. Amino acid sequence: CASSGLVLSYNEQFF.

This sequence joins TRBV3-1 (or the pseudogene TRBV3-2) and TRBJ2-3; D possibly corresponds to TRBD1 (5 bases). Between the trimmed V and J ends, which lost 1 base and 10 bases, there was a span of 12 bases. The CDR3 totals 13 residues. Germline CDR1 reads LGHDT; CDR2 reads YNNKEL (reference sequence). CDR3 nucleotides: TGTGCCAGCAGCCAAGCACGGCAAGGGGCGCAGTATTTT. Residues: CASSQARQGAQYF.

Here the CDR3 reads CASSTGTVYNEQFF. The CDR3 DNA reads TGCGCCAGCAGCACAGGGACAGTCTACAATGAGCAGTTCTTC. This sequence joins TRBV5-1 and TRBJ2-1; TRBD1 matches at 7 bases. The CDR3 consists of 14 residues. The trim removed 4 bases at V and 3 bases at J, leaving 4 bases unmatched. CDR1 is SGHRS, CDR2 YFSETQ, per germline. The variable domain in full, completed from reference TRBV5-1 and TRBJ2-1, reads KAGVTQTPRYLIKTRGQQVTLSCSPISGHRSVSWYQQTPGQGLQFLFEYFSETQRNKGNFPGRFSGRQFSNSRSEMNVSTLELGDSALYLCASSTGTVYNEQFFGPGTRLTVL.